This TCR beta chain originates from a study of tumor and adjacent non-tumor tissue in lung cancer. On the study more broadly: Stage I to III disease affected roughly 10 men and a handful of women aged roughly 31 to 76. Around 4.5 million productive TCRbeta reads were obtained per sample on average.

This CDR3 region has 13 residues. CDR1 is SGHAT and CDR2 is FQDESV in the germline V gene (reference sequence). The study's findings and limits: Compared with tumor, normal lung showed significantly lower TCR diversity. Tumor repertoires had a smaller top 100 clone share than normal lung.

TCRbeta libraries were built with three rounds of nested PCR, modified from ARM-PCR. TCRdb reanalysed the multiplex PCR reads using MiXCR and keeps one entry per CDR3 protein. The top ten clones hold 15% to 20% of a sample with about 93,000 distinct CDR3 sequences, roughly 70% of them seen once. The template was RNA from unsorted bulk tissue. A word on this clonotype: Its antigen remains unknown. The CDR3 does not end in the conserved phenylalanine or tryptophan, so this is likely a read error.

The chain recombines TRBV11-1 with TRBJ2-7; the D call may be TRBD1 or TRBD2 (5 bases each). The specimen was lung tumor tissue. The TCR comes from a man aged 60-69 years with non-small cell lung cancer. The CDR3 DNA follows: TGTGCCAGCACCTTCTTACGGGGCTACGAACAGTACCTC. Its protein is CASTFLRGYEQYL.